This T cell receptor beta chain comes out of a study of T-cell memory formation after mild COVID-19. Study observations and caveats: CD4+ contracting clones lay mainly in CM and EM, CD8+ ones in EMRA. Some clones that responded turned up in pre-infection memory, which suggests that cross-reactive memory joined in.

The germline V gene has CDR1 SGHTA and CDR2 FQGNSA. The ends were cut back, 2 bases at V and 11 bases at J, with 19 bases in the middle. The CDR3 runs to 16 residues. Constant-segment primers were used for 5'RACE, and the resulting TCR alpha and TCR beta cDNA libraries carried sample barcodes and UMIs. TCRdb called the 5' RACE reads again in MiXCR, with one record for every CDR3 protein. This sample has around 300,000 distinct CDR3 sequences, with roughly 13% found just once. Concerning this clonotype: Its antigen remains unidentified.

Specimen: PBMCs or a T cell subset sorted from them (not recorded which). The clonotype comes from a young man who had mild COVID-19 (a few samples of this study predate the infection). Cell type and time point are not known. The chain has TRBV7-2 and TRBJ1-6; tentative D call: TRBD1 (6 bases). The CDR3 DNA is TGTGCCAGCAGCTTAATCTGGGTCAGGGGAAAGGCACCCCTCCACTTT. This codes for CASSLIWVRGKAPLHF.